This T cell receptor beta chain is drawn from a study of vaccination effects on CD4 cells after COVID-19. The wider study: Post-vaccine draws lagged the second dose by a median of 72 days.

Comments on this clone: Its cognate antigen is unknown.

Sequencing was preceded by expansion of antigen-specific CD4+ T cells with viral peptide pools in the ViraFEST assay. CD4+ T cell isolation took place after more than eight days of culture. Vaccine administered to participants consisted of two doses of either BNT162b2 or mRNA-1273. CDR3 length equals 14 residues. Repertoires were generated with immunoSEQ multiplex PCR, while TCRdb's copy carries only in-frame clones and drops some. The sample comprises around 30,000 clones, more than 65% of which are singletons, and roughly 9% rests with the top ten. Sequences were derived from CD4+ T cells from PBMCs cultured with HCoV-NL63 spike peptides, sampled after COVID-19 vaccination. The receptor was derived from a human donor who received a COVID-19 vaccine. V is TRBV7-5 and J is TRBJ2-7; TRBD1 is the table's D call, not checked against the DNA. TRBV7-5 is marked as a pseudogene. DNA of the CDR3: TGTGTCAGAAGCTTTTGGGGCGGTTCCTACGAGCAGTACTTC. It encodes CVRSFWGGSYEQYF.